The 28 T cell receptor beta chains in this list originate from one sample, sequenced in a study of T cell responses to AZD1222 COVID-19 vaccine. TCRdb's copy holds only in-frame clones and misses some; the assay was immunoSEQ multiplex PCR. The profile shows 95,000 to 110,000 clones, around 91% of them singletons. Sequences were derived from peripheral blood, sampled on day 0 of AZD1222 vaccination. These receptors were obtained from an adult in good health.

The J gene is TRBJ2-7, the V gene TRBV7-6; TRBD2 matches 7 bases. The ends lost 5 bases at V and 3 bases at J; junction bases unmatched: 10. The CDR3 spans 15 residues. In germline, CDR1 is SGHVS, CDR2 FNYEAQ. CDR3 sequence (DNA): TGTGCCAGCAGCCCGCTAGTGGGGGGGAACTACGAGCAGTACTTC. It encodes CASSPLVGGNYEQYF.

CDR3 sequence reads: CAISQQGTGTEAFF. CDR3 DNA sequence: TGTGCCATCAGTCAACAGGGGACGGGGACTGAAGCTTTCTTT. The chain couples TRBV10-3 to TRBJ1-1; 7 bases are a match to TRBD1. Trimming at V came to 5 bases and at J to 5 bases, leaving 8 bases not matched to a gene. Germline loops: CDR1 ENHRY, CDR2 SYGVKD. This CDR3 has 14 amino acids.

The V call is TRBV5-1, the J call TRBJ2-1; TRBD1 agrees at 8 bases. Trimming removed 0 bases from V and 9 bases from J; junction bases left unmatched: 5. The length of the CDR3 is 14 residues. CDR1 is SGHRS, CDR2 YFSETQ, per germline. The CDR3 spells CASSLGQGAIEQFF. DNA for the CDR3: TGCGCCAGCAGCTTGGGTCAGGGGGCTATTGAGCAGTTCTTC.

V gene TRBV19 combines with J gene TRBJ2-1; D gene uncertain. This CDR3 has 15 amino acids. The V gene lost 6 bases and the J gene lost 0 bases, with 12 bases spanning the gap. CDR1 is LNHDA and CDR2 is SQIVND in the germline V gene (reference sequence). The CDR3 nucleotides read TGTGCCAGTAGCCCCGTGGCCAGCTCCTACAATGAGCAGTTCTTC. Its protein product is CASSPVASSYNEQFF.

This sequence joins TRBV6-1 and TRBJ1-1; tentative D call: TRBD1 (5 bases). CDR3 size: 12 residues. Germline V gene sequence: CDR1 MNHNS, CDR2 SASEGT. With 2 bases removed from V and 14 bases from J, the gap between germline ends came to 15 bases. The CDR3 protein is CASSETTVGAFF. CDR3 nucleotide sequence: TGTGCCAGCAGTGAAACGACAGTCGGTGCGTTCTTT.

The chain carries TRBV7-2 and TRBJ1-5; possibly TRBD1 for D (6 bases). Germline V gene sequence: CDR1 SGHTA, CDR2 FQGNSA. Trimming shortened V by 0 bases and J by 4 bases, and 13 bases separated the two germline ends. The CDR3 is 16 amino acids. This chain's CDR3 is CASSLASGTLNQPQHF. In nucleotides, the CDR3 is TGTGCCAGCAGCTTAGCATCCGGGACACTAAATCAGCCCCAGCATTTT.

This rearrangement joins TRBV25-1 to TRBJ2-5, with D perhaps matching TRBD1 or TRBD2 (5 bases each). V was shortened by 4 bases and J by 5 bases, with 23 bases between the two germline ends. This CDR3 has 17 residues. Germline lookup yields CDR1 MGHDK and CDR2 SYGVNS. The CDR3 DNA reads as TGTGCCAGCAGTGGCTGGGAAACCAGGGTGCCGGGGGAGACCCAGTACTTC. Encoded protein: CASSGWETRVPGETQYF.

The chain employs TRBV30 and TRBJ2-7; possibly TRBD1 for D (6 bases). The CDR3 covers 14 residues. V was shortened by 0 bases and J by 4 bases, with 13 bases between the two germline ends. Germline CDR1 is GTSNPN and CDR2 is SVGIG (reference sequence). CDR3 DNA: TGTGCCTGGAGTGTAACAGGGCTAGGATACGAGCAGTACTTC. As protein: CAWSVTGLGYEQYF. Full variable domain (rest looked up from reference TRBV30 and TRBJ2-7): SQTIHQWPATLVQPVGSPLSLECTVEGTSNPNLYWYRQAAGRGLQLLFYSVGIGQISSEVPQNLSASRPQDRQFILSSKKLLLSDSGFYLCAWSVTGLGYEQYFGPGTRLTVT.

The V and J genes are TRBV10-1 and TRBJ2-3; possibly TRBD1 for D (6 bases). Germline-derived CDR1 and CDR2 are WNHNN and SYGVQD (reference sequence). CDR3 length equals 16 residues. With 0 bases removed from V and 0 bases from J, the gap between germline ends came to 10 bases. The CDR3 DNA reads TGCGCCAGCAGTGAGTCCAGGGGTTCCAGCACAGATACGCAGTATTTT. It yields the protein CASSESRGSSTDTQYF.

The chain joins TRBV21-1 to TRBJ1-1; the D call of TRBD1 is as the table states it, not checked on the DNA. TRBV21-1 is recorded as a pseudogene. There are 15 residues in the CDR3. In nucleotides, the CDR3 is TGTGCCAGCAGGCCTACGGCAGGGGCGAACACTGAAGCTTTCTTT. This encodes CASRPTAGANTEAFF.

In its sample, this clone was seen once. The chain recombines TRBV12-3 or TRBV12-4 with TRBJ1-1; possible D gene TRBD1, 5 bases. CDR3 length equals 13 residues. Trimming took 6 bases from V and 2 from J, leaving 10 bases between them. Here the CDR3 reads CASSIGGNTEAFF. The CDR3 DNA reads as TGTGCCAGCAGCATCGGGGGAAACACTGAAGCTTTCTTT.

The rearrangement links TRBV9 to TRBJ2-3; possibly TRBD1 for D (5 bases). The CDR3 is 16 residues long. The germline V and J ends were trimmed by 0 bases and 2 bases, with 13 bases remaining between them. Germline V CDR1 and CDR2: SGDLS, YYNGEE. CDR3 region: CASSVEGGANTDTQYF. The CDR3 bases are TGTGCCAGCAGCGTAGAGGGTGGGGCGAACACAGATACGCAGTATTTT.

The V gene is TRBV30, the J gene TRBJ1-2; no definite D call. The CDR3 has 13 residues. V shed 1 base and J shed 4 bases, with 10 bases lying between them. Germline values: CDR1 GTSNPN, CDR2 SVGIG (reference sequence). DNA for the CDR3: TGTGCCTGGAGTGGGGGTAGATCCTATGGCTACACCTTC. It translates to CAWSGGRSYGYTF.

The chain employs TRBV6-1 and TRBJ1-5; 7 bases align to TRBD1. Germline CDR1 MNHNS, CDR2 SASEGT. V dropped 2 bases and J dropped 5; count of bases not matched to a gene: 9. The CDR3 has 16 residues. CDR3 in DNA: TGTGCCAGCAGTGAAAGGGTAGACAGGGTCTATCAGCCCCAGCATTTT. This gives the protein CASSERVDRVYQPQHF.

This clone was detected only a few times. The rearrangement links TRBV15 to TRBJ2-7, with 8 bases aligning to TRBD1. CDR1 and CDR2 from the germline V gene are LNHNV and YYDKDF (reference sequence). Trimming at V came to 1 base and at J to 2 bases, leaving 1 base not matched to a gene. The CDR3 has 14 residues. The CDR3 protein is CATSRGTGTYEQYF. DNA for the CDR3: TGTGCCACCAGCAGAGGGACAGGGACCTACGAGCAGTACTTC.

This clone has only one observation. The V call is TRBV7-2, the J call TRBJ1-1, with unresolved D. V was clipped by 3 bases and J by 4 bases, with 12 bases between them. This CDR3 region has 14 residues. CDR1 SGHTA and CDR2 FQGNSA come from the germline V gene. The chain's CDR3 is CASSFTDPGTEAFF. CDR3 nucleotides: TGTGCCAGCAGCTTTACAGACCCGGGCACTGAAGCTTTCTTT.

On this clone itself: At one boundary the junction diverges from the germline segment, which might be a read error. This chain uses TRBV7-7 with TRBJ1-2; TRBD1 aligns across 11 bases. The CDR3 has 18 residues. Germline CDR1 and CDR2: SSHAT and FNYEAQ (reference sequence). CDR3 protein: CASSPWTGGFIDNYGYTF. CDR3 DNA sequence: TGTGCTAGCAGCCCCTGGACAGGGGGCTTTATTGATAACTATGGCTACACCTTC.

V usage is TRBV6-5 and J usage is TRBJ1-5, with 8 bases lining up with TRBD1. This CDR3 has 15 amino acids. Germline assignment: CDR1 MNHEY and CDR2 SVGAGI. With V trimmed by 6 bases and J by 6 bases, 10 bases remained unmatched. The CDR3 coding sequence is TGTGCCAGCAGAGCCAGGGGGCACGTCGGTCAGCCCCAGCATTTT. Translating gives CASRARGHVGQPQHF.

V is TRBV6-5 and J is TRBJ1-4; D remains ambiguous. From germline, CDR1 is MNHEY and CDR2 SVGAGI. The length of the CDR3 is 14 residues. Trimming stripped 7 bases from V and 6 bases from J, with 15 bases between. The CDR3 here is CASTPPRRDEKLFF. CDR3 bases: TGTGCCAGCACCCCGCCGAGGAGGGATGAAAAACTGTTTTTT.

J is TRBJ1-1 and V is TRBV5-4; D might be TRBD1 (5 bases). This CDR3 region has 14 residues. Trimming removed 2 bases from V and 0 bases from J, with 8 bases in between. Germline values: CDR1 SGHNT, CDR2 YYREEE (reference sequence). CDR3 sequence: CASSFDSMNTEAFF. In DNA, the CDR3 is TGTGCCAGCAGCTTTGACAGCATGAACACTGAAGCTTTCTTT.

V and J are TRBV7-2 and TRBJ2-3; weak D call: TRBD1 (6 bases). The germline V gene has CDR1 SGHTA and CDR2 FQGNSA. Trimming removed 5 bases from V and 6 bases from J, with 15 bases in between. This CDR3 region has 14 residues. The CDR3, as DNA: TGTGCCAGCAGCAGACTTGGGGGCCCTGATACGCAGTATTTT. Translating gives CASSRLGGPDTQYF.

The CDR3 sequence: CASSRFNELNTEAFF. DNA for the CDR3: TGTGCCAGCAGCCGATTCAACGAACTGAACACTGAAGCTTTCTTT. The rearrangement links TRBV7-6 to TRBJ1-1; no definite D call. Per germline, CDR1 SGHVS and CDR2 FNYEAQ. V was shortened by 5 bases and J by 0 bases, with 13 bases between the two germline ends. The CDR3 spans 15 residues.

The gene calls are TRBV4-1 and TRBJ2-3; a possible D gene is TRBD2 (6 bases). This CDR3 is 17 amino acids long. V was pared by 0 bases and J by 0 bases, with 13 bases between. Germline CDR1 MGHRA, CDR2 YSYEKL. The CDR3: CASSQDSGSSSTDTQYF. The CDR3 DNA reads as TGCGCCAGCAGCCAAGATAGCGGCAGCTCTAGCACAGATACGCAGTATTTT.

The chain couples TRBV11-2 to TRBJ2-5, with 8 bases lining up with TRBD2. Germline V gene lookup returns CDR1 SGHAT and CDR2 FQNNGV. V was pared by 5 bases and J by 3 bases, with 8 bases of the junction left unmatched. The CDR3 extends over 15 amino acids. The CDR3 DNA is TGTGCCAGCAGCCGCGGGGGGATCATCAAAGAGACCCAGTACTTC. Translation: CASSRGGIIKETQYF.

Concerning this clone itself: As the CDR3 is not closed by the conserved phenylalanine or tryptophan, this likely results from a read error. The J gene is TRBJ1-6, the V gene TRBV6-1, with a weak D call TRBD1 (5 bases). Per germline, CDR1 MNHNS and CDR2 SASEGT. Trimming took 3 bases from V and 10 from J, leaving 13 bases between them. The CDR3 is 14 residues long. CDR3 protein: CASSDRDYQSPLHL. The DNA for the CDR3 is TGTGCCAGCAGTGACCGGGACTATCAGTCACCCCTCCACCTT.

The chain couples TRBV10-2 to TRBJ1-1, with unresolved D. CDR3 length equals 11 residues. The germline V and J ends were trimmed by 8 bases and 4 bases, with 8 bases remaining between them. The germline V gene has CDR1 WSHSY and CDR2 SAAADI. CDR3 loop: CASLRGTEAFF. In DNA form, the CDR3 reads TGCGCCAGCCTCCGGGGCACTGAAGCTTTCTTT.

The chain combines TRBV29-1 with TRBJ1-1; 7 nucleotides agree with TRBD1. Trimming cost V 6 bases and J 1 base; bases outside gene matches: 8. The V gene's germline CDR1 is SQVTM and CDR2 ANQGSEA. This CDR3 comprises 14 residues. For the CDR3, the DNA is TGCAGCGTCTTCCCGACAGGGTCGAACACTGAAGCTTTCTTT. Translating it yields CSVFPTGSNTEAFF.

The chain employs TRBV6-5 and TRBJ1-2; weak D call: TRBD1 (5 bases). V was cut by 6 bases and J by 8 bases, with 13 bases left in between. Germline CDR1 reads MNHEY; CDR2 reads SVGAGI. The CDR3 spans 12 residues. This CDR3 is CASRGGERGYTF. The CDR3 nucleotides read TGTGCCAGCAGGGGAGGGGAACGGGGCTACACCTTC.